Listed below are T cell receptor beta chains from one sample, sequenced in a study of breast tumors, draining lymph nodes, adjacent tissues. One entry per CDR3 protein, called by TCRdb with MiXCR from the multiplex PCR reads. The sample yields approximately 250,000 distinct CDR3 sequences, under 40% seen once. Input material: axillary lymph node tissue. The receptor set was obtained from a female donor with breast cancer. Some clones in this sample may be carry-over from other donors' samples. The CDR3 runs from the conserved cysteine through the conserved F or W. A D gene is named only where the DNA matches it firmly. Clone size is given for some rows only: seen once, a few or many times, or a class if the clone is expanded.

>-|TRBV6-1|TRBJ2-5|-
CASSQEGGRWETQYF
TGTGCCAGCAGTCAGGAGGGGGGCAGGTGGGAGACCCAGTACTTC
>-|TRBV9|TRBJ1-3|-
CASSVGLGQSGNTIYF
TGTGCCAGCAGCGTTGGTTTGGGGCAGTCTGGAAACACCATATATTTT
>-|TRBV19|TRBJ1-4|-
CASSQGDGEKLFF
TGTGCCAGTAGTCAGGGAGATGGGGAAAAACTGTTTTTT
>many|TRBV7-3|TRBJ2-3|-
CASSFSGTDTQYF
TGTGCCAGCAGCTTCTCCGGCACAGATACGCAGTATTTT
>-|TRBV12-3/TRBV12-4|TRBJ2-3|TRBD2
CASSLFTTSGRTDTQYF
TGTGCCAGCAGTTTATTCACGACTAGCGGGAGGACAGATACGCAGTATTTT
>many|TRBV6-1|TRBJ1-6|-
CASSDYTFPAILNSPLHF
TGTGCCAGCAGTGACTACACCTTTCCGGCCATACTAAATTCACCCCTCCACTTT
>many|TRBV4-2|TRBJ1-4|-
CASSQVGAREKLFF
TGTGCCAGCAGCCAAGTGGGGGCACGCGAAAAACTGTTTTTT
>many|TRBV5-5|TRBJ1-3|-
CASRSGPGNTIYF
TGTGCCAGCAGATCCGGCCCTGGAAACACCATATATTTT
>-|TRBV7-2|TRBJ2-1|TRBD2
CASSLGSGGDLYNEQFF
TGTGCCAGCAGCTTAGGCAGCGGGGGCGATCTCTACAATGAGCAGTTCTTC
>many|TRBV7-8|TRBJ1-5|-
CASSLESAQPQHF
TGTGCCAGCAGCTTAGAGAGTGCTCAGCCCCAGCATTTT
>many|TRBV7-2|TRBJ1-6|TRBD1
CASSQRTGFDSPLHF
TGTGCCAGCAGCCAGAGGACAGGGTTCGATTCACCCCTCCACTTT
>-|TRBV7-9|TRBJ1-2|-
CASSIYLCSTSAADSYYGYTF
-
>few|TRBV6-4|TRBJ1-5|-
CASSPIPFEQINQPQHF
TGTGCCAGCTCACCTATCCCCTTTGAACAGATCAATCAGCCCCAGCATTTT
>few|TRBV5-4|TRBJ2-1|-
CASSLAIVGNEQFF
TGTGCCAGCAGCTTGGCGATTGTTGGTAATGAGCAGTTCTTC
>few|TRBV11-3|TRBJ2-2|TRBD1
CASSLGQGIPGELFF
TGTGCCAGCAGCTTGGGACAGGGGATCCCCGGGGAGCTGTTTTTT
>-|TRBV4-2|TRBJ1-5|TRBD1
CASSQTGTGGQPQHF
TGTGCCAGCAGCCAAACCGGGACAGGGGGACAGCCCCAGCATTTT
>-|TRBV5-4|TRBJ1-1|TRBD1
CASSSRQGRTEAFF
TGTGCCAGCAGCTCCCGACAGGGGCGCACTGAAGCTTTCTTT
>many|TRBV7-8|TRBJ2-1|TRBD2
CASSWTSGRRRGMNEQFF
TGTGCCAGCAGCTGGACTAGCGGGAGACGGCGGGGTATGAATGAGCAGTTCTTC
>-|TRBV2|TRBJ1-2|TRBD1
CASILSRDRGYGYTF
TGTGCCAGCATCCTGTCCCGGGACAGGGGGTATGGCTACACCTTC
>many|TRBV2|TRBJ2-1|TRBD2
CASGSGRAGVSYNEQFF
TGTGCCTCCGGTAGCGGGAGGGCCGGGGTCTCCTACAATGAGCAGTTCTTC
>-|TRBV6-5|TRBJ1-6|TRBD1
CASRWTGPGSPLHF
TGTGCCAGCAGGTGGACAGGTCCTGGTTCACCCCTCCACTTT
>-|TRBV2|TRBJ1-5|-
CASSLAGLGSRPQHF
TGTGCCAGCAGTCTGGCGGGACTAGGCTCTCGGCCCCAGCATTTT
>-|TRBV6-6|TRBJ1-2|TRBD1
CASSSGQGRGGYTF
TGTGCCAGCAGTTCCGGACAGGGAAGGGGTGGCTACACCTTC
>many|TRBV6-6|TRBJ2-1|TRBD2
CASRRTSGEESYNEQFF
TGTGCCAGCAGAAGGACTAGCGGGGAGGAGTCCTACAATGAGCAGTTCTTC
>-|TRBV10-3|TRBJ2-3|-
CAISDQAPRGDNEQYF
TGTGCCATCAGTGACCAAGCGCCACGAGGGGACAATGAGCAGTATTTT
>many|TRBV10-2|TRBJ1-1|-
CASILDRNTEAFF
TGCGCCAGCATTCTGGACAGGAACACTGAAGCTTTCTTT
>many|TRBV7-9|TRBJ2-2|-
CASLILQGRDTGELFF
TGTGCCAGTCTTATTCTACAGGGACGGGACACCGGGGAGCTGTTTTTT
>few|TRBV7-7|TRBJ2-1|TRBD2
CAGSLDPSGSSYNQQFF
TGTGCTGGCAGCTTAGACCCCAGCGGGAGTTCCTACAATCAGCAGTTCTTC
>many|TRBV5-8|TRBJ2-6|-
CASSSQTASGANVLTF
TGTGCCAGCAGCTCTCAAACAGCTTCCGGGGCCAACGTCCTGACTTTC
>many|TRBV15|TRBJ2-7|TRBD1
CATSRDDRGGYEQYF
TGTGCCACCAGCAGAGATGACAGGGGCGGCTACGAGCAGTACTTC
>many|TRBV11-3|TRBJ2-7|-
CASSLRVYEQYF
TGTGCCAGCAGCTTAAGAGTATACGAGCAGTACTTC
>-|TRBV19|TRBJ1-3|-
CASSLWTAGNTIYF
TGTGCCAGTAGTCTGTGGACAGCGGGAAACACCATATATTTT
>many|TRBV7-2|TRBJ2-7|TRBD1
CASSLEGQGYEQYF
TGTGCCAGCAGCTTAGAGGGACAGGGCTACGAGCAGTACTTC
>-|TRBV6-6|TRBJ2-5|-
CASSPRTEHQETQYF
TGTGCCAGCAGCCCCAGGACAGAGCACCAAGAGACCCAGTACTTC
>many|TRBV7-9|TRBJ2-3|TRBD2
CASSSYGLAPPSTDTQYF
TGTGCCAGCAGCTCCTATGGACTAGCACCTCCTAGCACAGATACGCAGTATTTT
>few|TRBV19|TRBJ1-1|TRBD1
CASSAGTAYTEAFF
TGTGCCAGTAGCGCTGGGACAGCTTACACTGAAGCTTTCTTT
>many|TRBV19|TRBJ1-5|-
CASSTREPNQPQHF
TGTGCCAGTAGTACCAGGGAACCCAATCAGCCCCAGCATTTT
>-|TRBV6-1|TRBJ2-3|-
CASSVLRAPPQDTQYF
TGTGCCAGCAGTGTTCTCCGGGCCCCACCTCAAGATACGCAGTATTTT
>once|TRBV7-3|TRBJ2-6|-
CASSLFTADVLTF
TGTGCCAGCAGCTTATTCACGGCAGACGTCCTGACTTTC
>many|TRBV9|TRBJ2-3|-
CASSAGPPDTQYF
TGTGCCAGCAGCGCGGGACCTCCAGATACGCAGTATTTT
>-|TRBV7-2|TRBJ2-5|TRBD2
CASSPLPLSGGNQETQYF
TGTGCCAGCAGCCCTTTACCTCTTAGCGGGGGGAACCAAGAGACCCAGTACTTC
>-|TRBV20-1|TRBJ2-3|TRBD1
CSALDRANTDTQYF
TGCAGTGCTCTGGACAGGGCAAACACAGATACGCAGTATTTT
>many|TRBV20-1|TRBJ2-1|TRBD2
CSARDIGASGSLYNEQFF
TGCAGTGCTAGAGATATCGGGGCTAGCGGGAGTCTGTACAATGAGCAGTTCTTC
>-|TRBV29-1|TRBJ1-5|TRBD1
CSVDPGGQGANQPQHF
TGCAGCGTTGATCCGGGAGGACAGGGCGCCAATCAGCCCCAGCATTTT
>many|TRBV15|TRBJ2-1|-
CATSRVQGNGLHEQFF
TGTGCCACCAGCAGAGTACAGGGAAATGGGCTCCATGAGCAGTTCTTC
>-|TRBV11-3|TRBJ2-3|TRBD2
CASSLPTIWTSAPSTDTQYF
TGTGCCAGCAGCTTACCCACAATATGGACTAGCGCCCCTAGCACAGATACGCAGTATTTT
>-|TRBV5-1|TRBJ2-2|TRBD2
CASSPMGGTWNTGELFF
TGCGCCAGCAGCCCGATGGGGGGGACGTGGAACACCGGGGAGCTGTTTTTT
>many|TRBV7-2|TRBJ2-7|TRBD1
CASSLVSGQGHYEQYF
TGTGCCAGCAGCTTGGTTTCGGGACAGGGGCATTACGAGCAGTACTTC
>many|TRBV20-1|TRBJ1-3|-
CSAGPGQSSGNTIYF
TGCAGTGCTGGCCCTGGACAGAGCTCTGGAAACACCATATATTTT
>many|TRBV5-1|TRBJ2-7|TRBD1
CASSSGTGKFYEQYF
TGCGCCAGCAGCTCCGGGACAGGGAAATTCTACGAGCAGTACTTC
>many|TRBV19|TRBJ2-7|TRBD2
CASSDRILSGRAREQYF
TGTGCCAGTAGTGACAGAATCCTTAGCGGGAGGGCCCGCGAGCAGTACTTC
>once|TRBV2|TRBJ2-1|TRBD1
CASSRGQGHEQFF
TGTGCCAGCAGCCGTGGACAGGGTCATGAGCAGTTCTTC
>many|TRBV2|TRBJ2-6|-
CASSVGDTTSGANVLTF
TGTGCCAGCAGTGTAGGGGACACCACCTCTGGGGCCAACGTCCTGACTTTC
>many|TRBV7-2|TRBJ2-3|-
CASSLEGNTDTQYF
TGTGCCAGCAGCTTAGAGGGGAACACAGATACGCAGTATTTT
>many|TRBV9|TRBJ1-2|-
CASSESSHREGPLIYGYTF
TGTGCCAGCAGCGAATCGAGCCATCGGGAGGGACCGCTAATCTATGGCTACACCTTC